The rows below give T cell receptor beta chains drawn from one sample of a study of blood T cell repertoires in COVID-19. The repertoire was sequenced with immunoSEQ multiplex PCR; TCRdb's copy has only in-frame clones and lacks some. The sample shows 200,000 or so clones, about 85% of them seen only once. Sequencing was done on a sample of peripheral blood. Receptors were obtained from a woman at least 80 years old with COVID-19, enrolled during active disease. Both conserved end residues are trimmed from each CDR3.

V,CDR3
TRBV29-1,SVAVDIYQPQH
TRBV5-1,ASSPPGSGANVLT
TRBV2,ATGRQGAEYGNTIY
TRBV6-5,ASSLSREEY
TRBV12-3/TRBV12-4,ASTQPGGEAF
TRBV10-1,ASSESGGASSTDTQY
TRBV5-4,ASSLEIAGIDEQF
TRBV5-6,ASSQGQGNSPLH
TRBV27,ASSLSRDGNTIY
TRBV30,AWHDRTGNTIY
TRBV6-2/TRBV6-3,ASSYPDRVEGYT
TRBV24-1,ATSDLGQTDNEQF
TRBV3-1/TRBV3-2,ASSLQGGTEAF
TRBV28,ASRPQGKRGDTQY
TRBV2,ASSEGGRSSGNTIY
TRBV9,ASSLGVENSPLH
TRBV7-2,ASSRDSPVSGNTIY
TRBV6-5,ASRGDINYGYT
TRBV30,AWNWYGGGETQY
TRBV21-1,ASSRRTSGGDTQY
TRBV10-3,AIKEYLSYNEQF
TRBV5-6,ASSGGIAGKSTDTQY
TRBV6-6,ASSYGGRTHYGYT
TRBV5-1,ARIVTGWDSPLH
TRBV2,ASSFGMMNTEAF
TRBV5-5,ASSPAGRENSPLH
TRBV6-5,ASRTAGPGELF
TRBV12-3/TRBV12-4,ASSDRTGLAF
TRBV4-1,ASSQEPGGFTEAF
TRBV19,ASSGGGAVYEQY
TRBV5-1,ASSLEGQGYNEQF
TRBV18,ASSRGIAGASTDTQY
TRBV13,ATVRGGVPGNIQY
TRBV6-5,ASFRYGYT
TRBV19,ASSPRQGSSYNSPLH
TRBV3-1/TRBV3-2,ASSRQRGGPETQY
TRBV30,AWSKLNTGELF
TRBV19,ASSINKGNYGYT
TRBV28,ASTGAQKGNQPQH
TRBV7-9,ASSPDSPVGYT
TRBV9,ASSVGSGSGNTIY
TRBV4-1,ASSQAGTSNQETQY
TRBV9,ASSVVMRAYGYT
TRBV19,ASSIGGPTSYEQY
TRBV28,ASSLTGAGGTEAF
TRBV5-1,ASSSSTTGVYEQY
TRBV5-1,ASSLSVGGGDIHEQF
TRBV2,ASSLTVTGELF
TRBV19,ASTPPGANNEKLF
TRBV18,ASSRQGVFYEQY
TRBV19,ASSMDSTTNEKLF